This T cell receptor (beta chain) was found in a study of cytomegalovirus exposure and HLA in healthy donors. The PCR had 60 Vbeta and 13 Jbeta primers. Clones were read by immunoSEQ multiplex PCR, and TCRdb kept only the in-frame ones, dropping some. Among roughly 200,000 clones listed, around 75% were seen once. Germline CDR1 is MNHEY and CDR2 is SMNVEV (reference sequence). V was pared by 5 bases and J by 7 bases, with 20 bases between. CDR3 size: 15 residues. The sequence came from a woman aged 30 to 39 in good health and CMV-seronegative. The chain joins TRBV27 to TRBJ1-2, with D possibly matching TRBD1 (5 bases). The sample comprised PBMCs. CDR3 nucleotides: TGTGCCAGCAGTAACAGGCGCTTGGGATGGGGTGGCTACACCTTC. Protein product: CASSNRRLGWGGYTF.